This is a list of T cell receptor beta chains from one sample in a study of cytomegalovirus exposure and HLA in healthy donors. Assay: immunoSEQ multiplex PCR; the TCRdb copy retains only in-frame clones and omits some. The table lists about 240,000 clones, about 87% of them singletons, with about 3% in the top ten. Sequenced material: PBMCs. These receptors all come from a man aged 18-30 years in good health and CMV-seronegative. Both conserved end residues are part of each CDR3. D genes are given only for firm matches. Part of the rows lack a size; the others show once, few, many or a class for expanded clones.

v_gene	j_gene	d_gene	abundance	CDR3aa	CDR3nt
TRBV6-1	TRBJ2-5	TRBD2	-	CASSGAWREGRETQYF	TGTGCCAGCAGTGGGGCATGGCGGGAGGGCCGCGAGACCCAGTACTTC
TRBV27	TRBJ2-7	-	-	CASSLSSDSSYEQYF	TGTGCCAGCAGTTTATCATCCGATAGCTCCTACGAGCAGTACTTC
TRBV7-9	TRBJ2-2	-	-	CASSIKTETGELFF	TGTGCCAGCAGCATAAAGACAGAAACCGGGGAGCTGTTTTTT
TRBV4-3	TRBJ1-5	-	-	CASSLTWGGINQPQHF	TGCGCCAGCAGCCTTACATGGGGGGGGATCAATCAGCCCCAGCATTTT
TRBV4-2	TRBJ2-3	TRBD2	-	CASSGRVAGGVDTDTQYF	TGTGCCAGCAGCGGAAGGGTAGCGGGAGGAGTAGACACAGATACGCAGTATTTT
TRBV19	TRBJ1-3	-	once	CASGPRSGNTIYF	TGTGCCAGTGGCCCTCGCTCTGGAAACACCATATATTTT
TRBV15	TRBJ2-3	-	-	CATSDGSTDTQYF	TGTGCCACCAGCGACGGGAGCACAGATACGCAGTATTTT
TRBV27	TRBJ2-7	-	-	CASSPSIRRGESYEQYF	TGTGCCAGCAGTCCCTCAATACGGCGGGGCGAATCCTACGAGCAGTACTTC
TRBV19	TRBJ2-7	-	-	CASSISSGSYEQYF	TGTGCCAGTAGTATAAGTAGCGGCTCCTACGAGCAGTACTTC
TRBV28	TRBJ2-7	TRBD1	-	CASTSRGTGSF	TGTGCCAGCACGTCACGCGGGACAGGCTCCTTC
TRBV28	TRBJ2-5	TRBD2	once	CASSFLMETLAGVLETQYF	TGTGCCAGCAGTTTCCTTATGGAGACACTAGCGGGAGTCCTAGAGACCCAGTACTTC
TRBV4-3	TRBJ2-3	-	-	CASSQDGGTHWGPTDTQYF	TGCGCCAGCAGCCAAGATGGGGGGACTCACTGGGGCCCCACAGATACGCAGTATTTT
TRBV5-4	TRBJ2-1	TRBD2	once	CASSPGGDSGSTQFF	TGTGCCAGCAGCCCCGGTGGGGATAGCGGGAGTACGCAGTTCTTC
TRBV18	TRBJ2-3	-	-	CASSPPTTDTQYF	TGTGCCAGCTCACCTCCCACTACAGATACGCAGTATTTT
TRBV2	TRBJ2-6	TRBD1	-	CASSEHGQGAWGANVLTF	TGTGCCAGCAGTGAACATGGCCAGGGGGCTTGGGGGGCCAACGTCCTGACTTTC
TRBV7-6	TRBJ2-1	-	-	CASSSELEQFF	TGTGCCAGCAGTTCCGAACTTGAGCAGTTCTTC
TRBV21-1	TRBJ2-6	-	-	CAIYRKNRSSGANVLTF	TGTGCCATCTACAGAAAAAACCGCAGCTCTGGGGCCAACGTCCTGACTTTC
TRBV5-1	TRBJ2-7	TRBD1	few	CASRAGQGGTYEQYF	TGCGCCAGCAGGGCGGGACAGGGAGGGACCTACGAGCAGTACTTC
TRBV27	TRBJ1-4	-	-	CASSGGLAEKLFF	TGTGCCAGCAGTGGGGGACTCGCTGAAAAACTGTTTTTT
TRBV15	TRBJ2-7	TRBD2	-	CATSRRLARYDEQYF	TGTGCCACCAGCAGGAGACTAGCTAGGTACGACGAGCAGTACTTC
TRBV21-1	TRBJ2-5	-	-	CATGLAGVAKETQYF	TGTGCCACGGGACTAGCGGGAGTGGCTAAAGAGACCCAGTACTTC
TRBV5-1	TRBJ2-5	-	-	CASSLGGAPAETQYF	TGCGCCAGCAGCTTGGGCGGGGCGCCGGCGGAGACCCAGTACTTC
TRBV15	TRBJ1-2	-	-	CATRENYGYTF	TGTGCCACCAGGGAGAACTATGGCTACACCTTC
TRBV27	TRBJ1-4	TRBD1	-	CASSSIPGTGEEKLFF	TGTGCCAGCAGCTCGATCCCCGGGACAGGGGAAGAAAAACTGTTTTTT
TRBV6-5	TRBJ1-2	-	-	CASSLGQYYGYTF	TGTGCCAGCAGTTTAGGACAGTACTATGGCTACACCTTC
TRBV9	TRBJ2-2	-	-	CASRQDTGELFF	TGTGCCAGCAGACAGGACACCGGGGAGCTGTTTTTT
TRBV2	TRBJ2-1	TRBD2	-	CASSGLAGVFEQFF	TGTGCCAGCAGCGGGCTAGCGGGGGTTTTTGAGCAGTTCTTC
TRBV2	TRBJ1-6	-	-	CASTRGGGSYNSPLHF	TGTGCCAGCACTCGGGGAGGTGGCTCCTATAATTCACCCCTCCACTTT
TRBV4-1	TRBJ2-2	-	-	CASSPDSRTGELFF	TGCGCCAGCAGCCCGGACAGCCGGACCGGGGAGCTGTTTTTT
TRBV29-1	TRBJ2-5	-	-	CSVVAQGSQETQYF	TGCAGCGTTGTCGCGCAGGGATCCCAAGAGACCCAGTACTTC
TRBV4-2	TRBJ1-2	TRBD1	-	CASSQDPGTGGGYTF	TGTGCCAGCAGCCAAGACCCCGGGACAGGGGGCGGCTACACCTTC
TRBV5-4	TRBJ2-1	-	-	CASSLSRQDGNEQFF	TGTGCCAGCAGCTTATCGAGACAGGATGGGAATGAGCAGTTCTTC
TRBV14	TRBJ2-5	TRBD2	-	CASSRERGPQETQYF	TGTGCCAGCAGCCGAGAGCGGGGGCCCCAAGAGACCCAGTACTTC
TRBV28	TRBJ1-3	TRBD1	-	CASSLLYRGSGNTIYF	TGTGCCAGCAGTTTATTGTACAGGGGGTCAGGAAACACCATATATTTT
TRBV6-4	TRBJ1-1	TRBD1	-	CASSATGTGVEAFF	TGTGCCAGCAGTGCCACCGGGACAGGGGTTGAAGCTTTCTTT
TRBV4-1	TRBJ2-2	-	-	CASSPDKAAGELFF	TGCGCCAGCAGCCCGGACAAGGCCGCCGGGGAGCTGTTTTTT
TRBV18	TRBJ2-2	-	-	CASSPWEINTGELFF	TGTGCCAGCTCACCATGGGAGATTAACACCGGGGAGCTGTTTTTT
TRBV6-5	TRBJ2-1	TRBD2	-	CASSRLAASYNEQFF	TGTGCCAGCAGCCGACTAGCGGCCTCCTACAATGAGCAGTTCTTC
TRBV5-4	TRBJ2-3	TRBD2	-	CASRSSGGSTDTQYF	TGTGCCAGCAGGTCGAGCGGGGGATCCACAGATACGCAGTATTTT
TRBV2	TRBJ2-7	-	-	CASRLQDLSYEQYF	TGTGCCAGCAGGCTACAGGATCTCTCCTACGAGCAGTACTTC
TRBV28	TRBJ1-1	TRBD1	-	CASTSTGMNTEAFF	TGTGCCAGCACTTCGACAGGGATGAACACTGAAGCTTTCTTT
TRBV5-3	TRBJ2-7	TRBD2	-	CARSSPSSSGSHEQYF	TGTGCCAGAAGCTCCCCCTCGTCTAGCGGGAGCCACGAGCAGTACTTC
TRBV28	TRBJ1-6	-	-	CASSLRGGALHF	TGTGCCAGCAGTTTGAGGGGAGGGGCCCTCCACTTT
TRBV5-1	TRBJ2-3	TRBD2	-	CASSPGLASSDTQYF	TGCGCCAGCAGCCCGGGACTAGCTAGTTCGGATACGCAGTATTTT
TRBV7-7	TRBJ2-7	TRBD1	-	CASSPSGGFDEQYF	TGTGCCAGCAGCCCATCAGGGGGTTTTGACGAGCAGTACTTC
TRBV28	TRBJ1-2	-	-	CASNGVEGYTF	TGTGCCAGCAACGGGGTTGAGGGCTACACCTTC
TRBV18	TRBJ1-1	TRBD1	-	CASSPGTGVGRTEAFF	TGTGCCAGCTCACCCGGGACAGGGGTCGGGCGCACTGAAGCTTTCTTT
TRBV11-2	TRBJ1-2	-	-	CASSPDRFNYGYTF	TGTGCCAGCAGCCCGGACAGATTTAACTATGGCTACACCTTC
TRBV7-9	TRBJ2-5	-	few	CASSLTGRGETQYF	TGTGCCAGCAGCTTAACAGGACGAGGAGAGACCCAGTACTTC